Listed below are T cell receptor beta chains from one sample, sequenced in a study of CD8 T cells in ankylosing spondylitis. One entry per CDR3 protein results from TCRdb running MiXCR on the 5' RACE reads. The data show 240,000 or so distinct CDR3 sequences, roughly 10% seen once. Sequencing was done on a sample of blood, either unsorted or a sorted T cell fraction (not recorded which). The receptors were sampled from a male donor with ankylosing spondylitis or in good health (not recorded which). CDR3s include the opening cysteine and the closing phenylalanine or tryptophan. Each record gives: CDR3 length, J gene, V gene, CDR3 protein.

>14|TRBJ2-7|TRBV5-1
CASSLGLAGEEQYF
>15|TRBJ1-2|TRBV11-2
CASSLSGTGNYGYTF
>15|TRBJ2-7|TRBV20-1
CSARDGTAGTYEQYF
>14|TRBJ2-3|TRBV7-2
CASSSRDAPFAQYF
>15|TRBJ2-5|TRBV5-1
CASSLLGAVVETQYF
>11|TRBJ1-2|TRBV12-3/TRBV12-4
CASSNDYGYTF
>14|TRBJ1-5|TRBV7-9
CASSFQGKGQPQHF
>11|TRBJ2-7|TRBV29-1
CSVDIGQRRYF
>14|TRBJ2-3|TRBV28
CASSLVTNTDTQYF
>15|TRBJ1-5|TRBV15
CATSRSTMGNQPQHF
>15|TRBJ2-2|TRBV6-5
CASSYTGGRTGELFF
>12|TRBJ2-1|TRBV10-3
CAISESGVEQFF
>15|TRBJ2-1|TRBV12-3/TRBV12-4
CASSPPRVSYNEQFF
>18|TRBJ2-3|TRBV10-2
CASSEFASGGWGTDTQYF
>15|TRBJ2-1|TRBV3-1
CASSPDRYSYNEQFF
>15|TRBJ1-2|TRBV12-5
CASGTPRQDADGYTF
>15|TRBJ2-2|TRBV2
CASKRGLANTGELFF
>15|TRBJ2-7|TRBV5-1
CASSFSGFRANEQYF
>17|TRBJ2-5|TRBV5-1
CASSFALGGGHGETQYF
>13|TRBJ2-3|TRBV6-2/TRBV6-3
CASEAGVRDTQYF
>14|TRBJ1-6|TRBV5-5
CASSFGLINSPLHF
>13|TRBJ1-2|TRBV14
CASSQVRGSGYTF
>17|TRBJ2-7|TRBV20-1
CCARDPRTSGGPGEQYF
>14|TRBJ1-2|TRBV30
CAWSKGQTNYGYTF
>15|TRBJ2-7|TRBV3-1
CASSHRTSGSYEQYF
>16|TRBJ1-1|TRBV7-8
CASSLVNGGGNTEAFF
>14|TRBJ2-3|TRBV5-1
CASSWRASTDTQYF
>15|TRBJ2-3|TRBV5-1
CASSLVSRDTDTQYF
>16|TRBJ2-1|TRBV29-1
CSAESQTSGGADEQFF
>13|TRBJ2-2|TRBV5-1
CASSFWETGELFF